These 30 T cell receptor beta chains were sequenced from one sample in a study of T cells in Graves' hyperthyroidism and ophthalmopathy (dated 2019 in TCRdb). Receptor libraries were prepared by multiplex PCR. Instrument on record: Illumina HiSeq 2000. Amplification of TCR beta CDR3 regions was carried out from RNA transcripts. For the first round of RT-PCR on the TCR CDR3, the HTBI primer set was used together with the Qiagen OneStep RT-PCR kit. Through fastp at Q25 and MiXCR, TCRdb rebuilt clones from the public reads, retaining in-frame beta chains. Duplicate CDR3 protein sequences are folded into a single record with the most common DNA and genes. This sample holds around 300,000 distinct CDR3 sequences; less than 15% were observed only once. Almost 8% of the sample rests with the top ten. Material for sequencing was blood. The receptors here all came from a woman in her 30s with Graves' hyperthyroidism that later progressed to Graves' ophthalmopathy.

At least ten counts were recorded for this clonotype. The gene calls are TRBV27 and TRBJ2-7; 7 positions agree with TRBD2. Germline CDR1 MNHEY, CDR2 SMNVEV (reference sequence). J was trimmed by 4 bases and V by 5 bases; bases with no gene match: 14. This CDR3 has 16 amino acids. Here the CDR3 DNA reads TGTGCCAGCAGTAACCCGATGGGGGAGGGCCGGTACGAGCAGTACTTC. Encoded protein: CASSNPMGEGRYEQYF.

This clonotype was observed at least ten times. The chain uses TRBV18 and TRBJ2-1; D unclear. V was clipped by 2 bases and J by 3 bases, with 5 bases between them. This CDR3 spans 13 amino acids. Germline V CDR1 and CDR2: KGHSH, LQKENI. The CDR3 DNA is TGTGCCAGCTCACCAGCCAGCTACAATGAGCAGTTCTTC. This encodes CASSPASYNEQFF.

In this sample, this clonotype turned up many times. The chain recombines TRBV15 with TRBJ2-7, with a tentative D call TRBD1 (6 bases). From germline, CDR1 is LNHNV and CDR2 YYDKDF (reference sequence). The V end was cut by 2 bases, the J end by 3 bases, with 26 bases between. The CDR3 contains 19 residues. The CDR3 sequence: CATSRHTGIKLGANYEQYF. CDR3 in DNA: TGTGCCACCAGCAGACACACAGGGATTAAACTCGGGGCCAACTACGAGCAGTACTTC.

The rearrangement links TRBV20-1 to TRBJ1-1; D is unclear. The CDR3 spans 15 residues. The V end was cut by 3 bases, the J end by 5 bases, with 19 bases between. Germline V lookup: CDR1 DFQATT, CDR2 SNEGSKA (reference sequence). DNA for the CDR3: TGCAGTGCTAGGGGTGGACTAGCGGGAGGGACTGAAGCTTTCTTT. Its protein product is CSARGGLAGGTEAFF.

This clonotype was detected only once. The chain couples TRBV19 to TRBJ2-1; 7 bases are a match to TRBD2. The CDR3 contains 18 residues. Germline-derived CDR1 and CDR2 are LNHDA and SQIVND (reference sequence). Losses at the gene ends were 5 bases for V and 2 bases for J; bases not matched to a gene: 15. The CDR3 region has the DNA TGTGCCAGTAGTTCCGCCCCCTTAAGCGGGGTGGCCTACAATGAGCAGTTCTTC. It codes for CASSSAPLSGVAYNEQFF.

This clonotype was counted ten times or more. The gene calls are TRBV28 and TRBJ2-7; D remains unclear. Per germline, CDR1 MDHEN and CDR2 SYDVKM. The ends were cut back, 4 bases at V and 1 base at J, with 14 bases in the middle. The CDR3 consists of 15 residues. CDR3 region: CASSSTRQGSYEQYF. In nucleotides, the CDR3 is TGTGCCAGCAGTTCCACCCGACAAGGATCCTACGAGCAGTACTTC.

This clonotype has ten or more counts. The genes are TRBV6-2 or TRBV6-3 and TRBJ2-3; 11 bases are a match to TRBD2. Germline V CDR1 and CDR2: MNHEY, SVGEGT. The ends lost 6 bases at V and 11 bases at J; junction bases unmatched: 4. CDR3 length: 12 amino acids. The CDR3 nucleotides are TGTGCCAGCAGCTTCGGACTAGCGGGGCAGTATTTT. Its translation: CASSFGLAGQYF.

Many counts were recorded for this clonotype. The J gene is TRBJ1-2, the V gene TRBV12-3 or TRBV12-4; D remains unclear. The CDR3 extends over 14 amino acids. V lost 3 bases and J 0 bases, leaving 8 bases between the germline ends. CDR3 loop: CASSLVGANYGYTF. In DNA, the CDR3 is TGTGCCAGCAGTTTGGTCGGGGCTAACTATGGCTACACCTTC.

This clonotype has a count of ten or more. V is TRBV7-3 and J is TRBJ2-6; 7 bases fit TRBD1. V gave up 5 bases and J gave up 5 bases; unmatched junction bases: 12. CDR1 is SGHTA and CDR2 is FQGTGA in the germline V gene. This CDR3 contains 17 residues. As DNA, the CDR3 is TGTGCCAGCAGCACCGCGACAGGGACCTCCCGGGCCAACGTCCTGACTTTC. As protein: CASSTATGTSRANVLTF.

This clonotype appeared many times. This sequence joins TRBV6-2 or TRBV6-3 and TRBJ2-7; TRBD1 aligns across 7 bases. V shed 7 bases and J 5 bases; nucleotides not matched to a gene: 8. The CDR3 runs to 13 residues. Germline V gene lookup returns CDR1 MNHEY and CDR2 SVGEGT. The CDR3 protein is CASTWGQRNEQYF. In nucleotides, the CDR3 is TGTGCCAGCACCTGGGGACAGCGCAACGAGCAGTACTTC.

This clonotype was seen ten or more times. The V call is TRBV24-1, the J call TRBJ2-1, with 9 bases that match TRBD1. This CDR3 is built from 17 residues. Germline trimming cut 3 bases from V and 7 bases from J; bases unmatched to any gene: 12. Germline V lookup: CDR1 KGHDR, CDR2 SFDVKD. The CDR3 loop is CATSDPRSGTGMNEQFF. The CDR3 DNA follows: TGTGCCACCAGTGATCCCCGGAGTGGGACAGGGATGAATGAGCAGTTCTTC.

This clonotype was observed many times. The chain combines TRBV7-9 with TRBJ2-7, with 12 bases matching TRBD2. Losses at the gene ends were 1 base for V and 6 bases for J; bases not matched to a gene: 4. This CDR3 is 15 amino acids long. Germline V lookup: CDR1 SEHNR, CDR2 FQNEAQ (reference sequence). DNA for the CDR3: TGTGCCAGCAGCTTAGGGGGACTAGCGGGCCTCGAGCAGTACTTC. This codes for CASSLGGLAGLEQYF.

Many counts were recorded for this clonotype. V and J are TRBV10-3 and TRBJ2-3; D unresolved. The V end was cut by 3 bases, the J end by 3 bases, with 16 bases between. Germline V gene sequence: CDR1 ENHRY, CDR2 SYGVKD. This CDR3 comprises 16 residues. CDR3 in DNA: TGTGCCATCAGTGACCCCCGGACGTGGAGTACAGATACGCAGTATTTT. It codes for CAISDPRTWSTDTQYF.

Many counts were recorded for this clonotype. This chain joins TRBV5-1 and TRBJ2-7; the D is unclear. CDR1 SGHRS and CDR2 YFSETQ come from the germline V gene. CDR3 length: 11 residues. V lost 4 bases and J 6 bases, leaving 8 bases between the germline ends. The CDR3: CASSIGIEQYF. The CDR3 coding sequence is TGCGCCAGCAGCATAGGGATCGAGCAGTACTTC.

This clonotype has at least ten counts. The chain has TRBV6-1 and TRBJ1-1; 7 nucleotides agree with TRBD1. This CDR3 has 15 residues. J gave up 4 bases and V 4 bases, and 9 bases lay outside the gene matches. Germline loops: CDR1 MNHNS, CDR2 SASEGT. The CDR3 bases are TGTGCCAGCAGTGCATTCCCAGGGGGGGTCACTGAAGCTTTCTTT. Residues: CASSAFPGGVTEAFF.

As to this clonotype: Compared with germline, one end of the junction differs, possibly owing to a read error. J is TRBJ2-1 and V is TRBV4-3, with 10 bases lining up with TRBD2. Germline V gene data show CDR1 as LGHNA and CDR2 as YSLEER. The CDR3 runs to 17 residues. The CDR3 loop is CTSSQDRASGSYGEQFF. The CDR3 bases are TGCACCAGCAGCCAAGATCGGGCTAGCGGGAGCTACGGTGAGCAGTTCTTC.

This clonotype has only a few counts. V gene TRBV19 combines with J gene TRBJ1-1; tentatively, D is TRBD1 (5 bases). This CDR3 has 12 residues. Germline V gene sequence: CDR1 LNHDA, CDR2 SQIVND (reference sequence). V lost 6 bases to trimming and J lost 4 bases, with 9 bases between them. CDR3 DNA: TGTGCCAGTAGCGAACAGGCCACTGAAGCTTTCTTT. Its protein product is CASSEQATEAFF.

This clonotype was counted at least ten times. The chain employs TRBV28 and TRBJ1-1; no firm D call. The CDR3 covers 14 residues. Germline V lookup: CDR1 MDHEN, CDR2 SYDVKM. Trimming pared 7 bases from V and 4 bases from J, leaving 16 bases between. The CDR3 DNA is TGTGCCAGCACACCCGCCGGCCGGACCACTGAAGCTTTCTTT. This codes for CASTPAGRTTEAFF.

This sequence joins TRBV28 and TRBJ2-5, with unresolved D. Trimming pared 1 base from V and 1 base from J, leaving 13 bases between. Per the germline V gene, CDR1 is MDHEN and CDR2 is SYDVKM. This CDR3 is built from 16 residues. This CDR3 reads CASSLSGRRIQETQYF. The CDR3 coding sequence is TGTGCCAGCAGTTTATCAGGCAGGCGGATCCAAGAGACCCAGTACTTC.

In its sample, this clonotype was seen many times. The chain carries TRBV28 and TRBJ2-1, with 7 bases fitting TRBD1. The length of the CDR3 is 16 residues. CDR1 and CDR2 from the germline V gene are MDHEN and SYDVKM. Trimming took 6 bases from V and 0 from J; bases not matched to a gene: 8. The DNA for the CDR3 is TGTGCCAGCAGATCCTCCCCAGGGGGCTCCTACAATGAGCAGTTCTTC. Translation gives CASRSSPGGSYNEQFF.

The V call is TRBV4-3, the J call TRBJ2-3; 8 bases line up with TRBD1. The CDR3 sequence is 13 residues long. Trimming at V came to 9 bases and at J to 8 bases, leaving 10 bases not matched to a gene. Germline CDR1 LGHNA, CDR2 YSLEER. CDR3 region: CASNGQGQGTQYF. The CDR3 coding sequence is TGCGCCAGTAACGGACAGGGCCAGGGTACGCAGTATTTT.

The J gene is TRBJ1-5, the V gene TRBV19; D possibly corresponds to TRBD1 (6 bases). This CDR3 comprises 15 residues. CDR1 is LNHDA, CDR2 SQIVND, per germline (reference sequence). The germline V and J ends were trimmed by 0 bases and 5 bases, with 11 bases remaining between them. The CDR3 region is CASSIDLPGDQPQHF. CDR3 coding DNA: TGTGCCAGTAGTATAGATCTCCCAGGGGATCAGCCCCAGCATTTT.

This clonotype was counted at least ten times. The chain joins TRBV30 to TRBJ2-1; D is possibly TRBD1 (6 bases). The V end lost 3 bases, the J end lost 2 bases, and 8 bases lay between the germline ends. This CDR3 is built from 13 residues. Germline V lookup: CDR1 GTSNPN, CDR2 SVGIG (reference sequence). For the CDR3, the DNA is TGTGCCTGGAGGGACAGAGCCTACAATGAGCAGTTCTTC. It translates to CAWRDRAYNEQFF.

This clonotype has a count of ten or more. This chain's CDR3 is CSGGGQGKNIQYF. CDR3 DNA sequence: TGCAGTGGAGGGGGACAGGGTAAAAACATTCAGTACTTC. The rearrangement uses TRBV20-1 and TRBJ2-4; 9 positions agree with TRBD1. V lost 7 bases and J lost 4; bases outside the gene matches: 5. Looked up from germline, CDR1 is DFQATT and CDR2 is SNEGSKA (reference sequence). The length of the CDR3 is 13 residues.

This clonotype was counted a few times. The chain has TRBV19 and TRBJ2-7, with no clear D. Germline V gene data show CDR1 as LNHDA and CDR2 as SQIVND (reference sequence). Trimming cost V 1 base and J 6 bases, with 7 bases left between them. CDR3 length equals 12 residues. CDR3 in amino acids: CASSIGTLEQYF. The CDR3 DNA is TGTGCCAGTAGTATAGGGACCCTCGAGCAGTACTTC.

This clonotype was seen a few times. This likely comes from a read error, as the CDR3 has no conserved phenylalanine or tryptophan at its end. V usage is TRBV4-3 and J usage is TRBJ2-7; D perhaps matches TRBD1 (5 bases). This CDR3 region has 13 residues. The V gene lost 3 bases and the J gene lost 2 bases, with 8 bases spanning the gap. The germline CDR1 and CDR2 sequences are LGHNA and YSLEER. The DNA for the CDR3 is TGCGCCAGCAGCCAGGGGCCGACCTACGAGCAGTACCTC. Its protein is CASSQGPTYEQYL.

This clonotype was recorded many times. This sequence joins TRBV7-2 and TRBJ2-1; weak D call: TRBD2 (5 bases). Germline-derived CDR1 and CDR2 are SGHTA and FQGNSA. CDR3 length: 17 residues. V was cut by 5 bases and J by 8 bases, with 25 bases left in between. This chain's CDR3 is CASSADGERPSEDEQFF. The CDR3 DNA sequence: TGTGCCAGCAGCGCCGACGGGGAGCGCCCCAGTGAGGATGAGCAGTTCTTC.

This clonotype was recorded many times. V gene TRBV27 combines with J gene TRBJ2-2, with 10 positions matching TRBD2. Trimming cost V 5 bases and J 7 bases; bases outside gene matches: 10. This CDR3 has 16 residues. CDR1 and CDR2 from the germline V gene are MNHEY and SMNVEV (reference sequence). CDR3 in DNA: TGTGCCAGCAGTCCTCGGCTAGCGGGAGTGGGCGGGGAGCTGTTTTTT. As protein: CASSPRLAGVGGELFF.

This clonotype was observed at least ten times. V and J are TRBV20-1 and TRBJ2-5, with TRBD2 identical over 8 bases. The CDR3 runs to 15 residues. Germline V lookup: CDR1 DFQATT, CDR2 SNEGSKA (reference sequence). V shed 3 bases, J shed 5 bases, and the junction held 11 bases outside the gene matches. The CDR3 spells CSAREGGGLWETQYF. DNA of the CDR3: TGCAGTGCTAGGGAGGGCGGGGGGCTGTGGGAGACCCAGTACTTC.

This chain connects TRBV5-4 to TRBJ1-4; unclear D gene. Germline V gene sequence: CDR1 SGHNT, CDR2 YYREEE (reference sequence). This CDR3 has 15 amino acids. V dropped 0 bases and J dropped 2 bases, with 8 bases sitting between them. CDR3 sequence: CASSLVSSTNEKLFF. As DNA, the CDR3 is TGTGCCAGCAGCTTGGTCAGTTCGACTAATGAAAAACTGTTTTTT.